Following are 3 T cell receptor beta chains from one sample sequenced in a study of T cell changes during pregnancy in multiple sclerosis. TCRdb's table, derived via immunoSEQ multiplex PCR, lists solely in-frame clones and lacks some. The sample shows 45,000 to 65,000 clones, 93% of them seen only once. The input for sequencing was CD8+ T cells from peripheral blood mononuclear cells, taken in the third trimester of pregnancy. Receptors originate from a female donor with multiple sclerosis, enrolled in a pregnancy study.

The V call is TRBV27, the J call TRBJ1-2; D not certain. V lost 5 bases to trimming and J lost 5 bases, with 18 bases between them. CDR1 MNHEY and CDR2 SMNVEV come from the germline V gene (reference sequence). The CDR3 is 15 amino acids. The CDR3 DNA is TGTGCCAGCAGTCTGACGAGGGAAGGCAAGTATGGCTACACCTTC. This codes for CASSLTREGKYGYTF.

The chain links TRBV6-4 to TRBJ2-1, with 11 bases that match TRBD2. The junction had 7 bases not matched to a gene; V was cut back by 2 bases and J by 7 bases. CDR1 and CDR2 (germline): MRHNA, SNTAGT. The length of the CDR3 is 16 residues. CDR3 sequence reads: CASSDPTSGRVNEQFF. The CDR3 bases are TGTGCCAGCAGTGACCCTACTAGCGGGAGAGTAAATGAGCAGTTCTTC.

The chain has TRBV19 and TRBJ1-2; D uncertain. The germline CDR1 and CDR2 sequences are LNHDA and SQIVND (reference sequence). The germline V and J ends were trimmed by 4 bases and 5 bases, with 14 bases remaining between them. This CDR3 is 14 amino acids long. CDR3 in DNA: TGTGCCAGTAGTAGTCAGGCCCTATCGTATGGCTACACCTTC. It specifies CASSSQALSYGYTF.